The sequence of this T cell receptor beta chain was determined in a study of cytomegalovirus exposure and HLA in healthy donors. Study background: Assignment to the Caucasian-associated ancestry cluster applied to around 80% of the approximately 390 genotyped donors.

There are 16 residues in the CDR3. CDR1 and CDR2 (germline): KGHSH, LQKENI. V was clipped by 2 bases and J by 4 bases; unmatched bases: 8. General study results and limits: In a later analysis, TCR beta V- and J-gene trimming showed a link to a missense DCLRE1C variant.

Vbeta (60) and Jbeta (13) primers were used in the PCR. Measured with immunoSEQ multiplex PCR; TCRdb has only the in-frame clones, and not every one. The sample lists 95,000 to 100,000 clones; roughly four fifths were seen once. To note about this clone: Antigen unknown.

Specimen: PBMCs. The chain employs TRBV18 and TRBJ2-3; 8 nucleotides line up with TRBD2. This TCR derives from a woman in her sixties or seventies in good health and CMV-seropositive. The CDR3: CASSPFTSGAADTQYF. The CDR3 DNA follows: TGTGCCAGCTCACCATTCACTAGCGGTGCGGCAGATACGCAGTATTTT. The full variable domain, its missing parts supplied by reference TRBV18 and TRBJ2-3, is NAGVMQNPRHLVRRRGQEARLRCSPMKGHSHVYWYRQLPEEGLKFMVYLQKENIIDESGMPKERFSAEFPKEGPSILRIQQVVRGDSAAYFCASSPFTSGAADTQYFGPGTRLTVL.